The sequence of this TCR beta chain was determined in a study of blood T cell repertoires in COVID-19. Study-wide background: Nucleic acid was either cDNA or gDNA, and it came from T cells, B-cell-depleted T cells, or PBMCs.

In its sample, this clone was seen once. CDR3 length: 14 amino acids. Germline V gene data show CDR1 as KGHSH and CDR2 as LQKENI. V was pared by 4 bases and J by 7 bases, with 14 bases between. Under the authors' procedure: Researchers report that nucleated cell counts were estimated from reference gene primer amplification. Clones were read by immunoSEQ multiplex PCR, and TCRdb kept only the in-frame ones, dropping some. That table gives V, J and clone size, and the DNA gave D and trimming. The sample includes around 190,000 clones, roughly 87% of them seen just once. Material: peripheral blood. The clonotype originates from a man aged 18 to 29 who had recovered from COVID-19. This chain links TRBV18 with TRBJ1-5; tentatively, D is TRBD1 (6 bases). The CDR3 protein is CASSLVDQGQPQHF. CDR3 coding DNA: TGTGCCAGCTCACTCGTCGATCAGGGGCAGCCCCAGCATTTT.